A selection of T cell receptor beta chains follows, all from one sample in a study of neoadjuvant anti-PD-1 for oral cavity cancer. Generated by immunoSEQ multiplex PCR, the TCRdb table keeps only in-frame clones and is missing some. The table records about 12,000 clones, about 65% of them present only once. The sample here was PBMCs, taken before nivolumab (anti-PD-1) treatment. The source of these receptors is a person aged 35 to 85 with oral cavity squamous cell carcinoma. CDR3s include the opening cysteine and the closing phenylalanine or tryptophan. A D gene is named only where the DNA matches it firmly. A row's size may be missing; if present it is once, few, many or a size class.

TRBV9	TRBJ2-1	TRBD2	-	TGTGCCAGCAGCGTATCTAGGGGGACTAGCGGCCATCCCAGCCAGTCCTACAATGAGCAGTTCTTC	CASSVSRGTSGHPSQSYNEQFF
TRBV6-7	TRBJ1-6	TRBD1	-	TGTGCCCCTAGGGCAGGGGGCCCCTATAATTCACCCCTCCACTTT	CAPRAGGPYNSPLHF
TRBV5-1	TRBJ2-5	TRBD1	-	TGCGCCAGCAGCCCTAGGACAGGGGGCCAAGAGACCCAGTACTTC	CASSPRTGGQETQYF
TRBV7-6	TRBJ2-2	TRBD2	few	TGTGCCAGCAGCCTAGCGGGCGGCGGGGAGCTGTTTTTT	CASSLAGGGELFF
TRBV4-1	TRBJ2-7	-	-	TGCGCCAGCAGCCTGGACCCAGGGGAATCCACGGGTCCCTACGAGCAGTACTTC	CASSLDPGESTGPYEQYF
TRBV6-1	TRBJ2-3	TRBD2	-	TGTGCCAGCAGTGAACTAGCGGGAGTCACAGATACGCAGTATTTT	CASSELAGVTDTQYF
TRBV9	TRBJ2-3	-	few	TGTGCCAGCAGCGTAGGAACAGATACGCAGTATTTT	CASSVGTDTQYF
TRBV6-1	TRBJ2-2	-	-	TGTGCCAGCAGTGAAGATCAGCGGCAGCGTCGCACCGGGGAGCTGTTTTTT	CASSEDQRQRRTGELFF
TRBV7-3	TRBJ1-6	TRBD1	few	TGTGCCAGCAGCCTGACAGGGTTGAATTCACCCCTCCACTTT	CASSLTGLNSPLHF
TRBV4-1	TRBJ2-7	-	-	TGCGCCAGCAGCCAAGAAAGGAGGGGGCGCAGTCATAACGAGCAGTACTTC	CASSQERRGRSHNEQYF
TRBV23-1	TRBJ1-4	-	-	TGCGCCAGCAGTCAATCCACAGATTCAGGGGAACTGTTTTTT	CASSQSTDSGELFF
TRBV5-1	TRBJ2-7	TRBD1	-	TGCGCCAGCAGCTGGGACAGAGTCTACGAGCAGTACTTC	CASSWDRVYEQYF
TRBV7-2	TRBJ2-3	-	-	TGTGCCAGCAGCTCTGAAATTATCACAGATACGCAGTATTTT	CASSSEIITDTQYF
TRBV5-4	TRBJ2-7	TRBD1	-	TGTGCCAGCAGCTTGAACAGGGGCTACGAGCAGTACTTC	CASSLNRGYEQYF
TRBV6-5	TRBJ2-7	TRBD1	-	TGTGCCAGCAGTTACGCCCGACAGGGAGTCTCCGAGCAGTACTTC	CASSYARQGVSEQYF
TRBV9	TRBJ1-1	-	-	TGTGCCAGCAGTTTTAGCCCTCTAGTCGAAGAGGGAGCTTTCTTT	CASSFSPLVEEGAFF
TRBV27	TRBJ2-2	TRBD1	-	TGTGCCAGCAGTCCCAGGGGGTCTCGAGCCGGGGAGCTGTTTTTT	CASSPRGSRAGELFF
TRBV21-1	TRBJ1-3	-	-	TGTGCCAGCAGCCAGTGGGACAGGGACTCTGGAAACACCATATATTTT	CASSQWDRDSGNTIYF
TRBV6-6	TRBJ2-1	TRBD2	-	TGTGCCAGCAGTTACTCGAGCGGGGGGCCAGGAGAGCAGTTCTTC	CASSYSSGGPGEQFF
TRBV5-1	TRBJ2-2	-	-	TGCGCCAGCAGCTTGGGACTGCTTACCGGGGAGCTGTTTTTT	CASSLGLLTGELFF
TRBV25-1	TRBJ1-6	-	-	TGTGCCAGCAGTGAAGGTCTTTCGGGTTCACCCCTCCACTTT	CASSEGLSGSPLHF
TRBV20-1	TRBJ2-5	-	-	TGCAGTGCTGAGGGAGGAGAGACCCAGTACTTC	CSAEGGETQYF
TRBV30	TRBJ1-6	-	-	TGTGCCTGGACTCTTACTACCTATAATTCACCCCTCCACTTT	CAWTLTTYNSPLHF
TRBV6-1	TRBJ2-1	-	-	TGTGCCAGCAAAGAGCCGGGGCAATACAATGAGCAGTTCTTC	CASKEPGQYNEQFF
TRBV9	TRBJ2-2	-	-	TGTGCCAGCAGCGTATGGGGAGGCAGGACCTCCGCGAACACCGGGGAGCTGTTTTTT	CASSVWGGRTSANTGELFF
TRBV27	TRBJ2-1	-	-	TGTGCCAGCAGTTTATATGGCCCGCGCTCCTACAATGAGCAGTTCTTC	CASSLYGPRSYNEQFF